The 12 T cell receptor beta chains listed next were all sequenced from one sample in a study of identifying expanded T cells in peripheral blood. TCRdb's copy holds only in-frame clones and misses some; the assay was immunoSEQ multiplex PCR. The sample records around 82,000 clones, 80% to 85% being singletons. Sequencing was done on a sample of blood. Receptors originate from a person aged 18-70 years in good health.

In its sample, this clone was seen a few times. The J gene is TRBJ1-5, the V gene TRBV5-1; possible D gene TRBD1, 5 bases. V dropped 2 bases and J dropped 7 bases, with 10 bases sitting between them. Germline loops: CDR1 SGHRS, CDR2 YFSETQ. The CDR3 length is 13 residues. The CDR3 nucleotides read TGCGCCAGCAGCTTCGGGGGAGACCAGCCCCAGCATTTT. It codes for CASSFGGDQPQHF.

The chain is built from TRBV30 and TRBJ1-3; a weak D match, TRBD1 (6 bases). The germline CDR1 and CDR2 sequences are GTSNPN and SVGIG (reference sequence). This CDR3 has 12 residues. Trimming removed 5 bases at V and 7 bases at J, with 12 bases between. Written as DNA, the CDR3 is TGTGCCTGGCAGGGGTTGAGTAACACCATATATTTT. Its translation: CAWQGLSNTIYF. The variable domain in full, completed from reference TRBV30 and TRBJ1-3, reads SQTIHQWPATLVQPVGSPLSLECTVEGTSNPNLYWYRQAAGRGLQLLFYSVGIGQISSEVPQNLSASRPQDRQFILSSKKLLLSDSGFYLCAWQGLSNTIYFGEGSWLTVV.

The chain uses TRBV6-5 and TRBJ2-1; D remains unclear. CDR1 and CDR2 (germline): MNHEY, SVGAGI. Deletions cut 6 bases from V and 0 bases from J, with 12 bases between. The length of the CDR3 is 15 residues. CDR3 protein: CASRLSLSSYNEQFF. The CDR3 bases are TGTGCCAGCAGGTTATCGCTGAGCTCCTACAATGAGCAGTTCTTC.

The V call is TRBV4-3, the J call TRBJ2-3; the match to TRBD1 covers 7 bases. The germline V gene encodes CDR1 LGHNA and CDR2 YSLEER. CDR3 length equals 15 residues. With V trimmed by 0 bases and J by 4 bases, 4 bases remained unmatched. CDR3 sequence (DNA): TGCGCCAGCAGCCAAGATCCCCAGGGGGCAGATACGCAGTATTTT. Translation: CASSQDPQGADTQYF.

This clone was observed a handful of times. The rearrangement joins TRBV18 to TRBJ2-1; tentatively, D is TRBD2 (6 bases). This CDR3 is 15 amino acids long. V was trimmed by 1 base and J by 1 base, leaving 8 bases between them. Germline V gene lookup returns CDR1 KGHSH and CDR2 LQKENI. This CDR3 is CASSPLAESYNEQFF. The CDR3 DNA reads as TGTGCCAGCTCACCACTAGCGGAGTCCTACAATGAGCAGTTCTTC.

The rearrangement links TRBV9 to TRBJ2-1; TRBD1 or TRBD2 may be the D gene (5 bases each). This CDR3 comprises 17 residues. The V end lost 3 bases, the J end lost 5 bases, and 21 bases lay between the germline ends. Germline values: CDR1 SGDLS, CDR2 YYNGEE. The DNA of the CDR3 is TGTGCCAGCAGCGAGGGGCTTCCTAGCAGAGTAGACAATGAGCAGTTCTTC. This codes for CASSEGLPSRVDNEQFF. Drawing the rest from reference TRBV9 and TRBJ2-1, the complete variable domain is DSGVTQTPKHLITATGQRVTLRCSPRSGDLSVYWYQQSLDQGLQFLIQYYNGEERAKGNILERFSAQQFPDLHSELNLSSLELGDSALYFCASSEGLPSRVDNEQFFGPGTRLTVL.

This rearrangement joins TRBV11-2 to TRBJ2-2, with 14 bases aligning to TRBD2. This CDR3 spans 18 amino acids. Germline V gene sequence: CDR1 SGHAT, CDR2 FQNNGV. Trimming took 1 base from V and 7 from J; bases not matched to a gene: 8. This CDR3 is CASSLVMTSGRDNGELFF. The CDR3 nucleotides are TGTGCCAGCAGCTTAGTAATGACTAGCGGGAGGGATAACGGGGAGCTGTTTTTT.

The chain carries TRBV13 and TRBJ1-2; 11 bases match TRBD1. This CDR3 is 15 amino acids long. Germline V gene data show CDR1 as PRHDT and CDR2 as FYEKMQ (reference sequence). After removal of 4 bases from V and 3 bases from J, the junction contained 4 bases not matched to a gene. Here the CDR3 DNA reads TGTGCCAGCAGCTCCTGGACAGGGGGCGACTATGGCTACACCTTC. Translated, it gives CASSSWTGGDYGYTF.

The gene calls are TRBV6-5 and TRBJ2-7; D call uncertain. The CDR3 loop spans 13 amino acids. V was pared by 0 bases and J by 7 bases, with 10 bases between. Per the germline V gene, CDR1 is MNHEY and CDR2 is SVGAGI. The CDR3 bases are TGTGCCAGCAGTTACTCCACCCGGTCGGAGCAGTACTTC. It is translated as CASSYSTRSEQYF.

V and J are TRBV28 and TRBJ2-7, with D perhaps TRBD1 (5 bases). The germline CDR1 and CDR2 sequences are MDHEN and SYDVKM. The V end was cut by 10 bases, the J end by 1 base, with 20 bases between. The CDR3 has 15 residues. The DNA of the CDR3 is TGTGCCATCCGAGACAGCGCCGCATCTTCCTACGAGCAGTACTTC. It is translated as CAIRDSAASSYEQYF.

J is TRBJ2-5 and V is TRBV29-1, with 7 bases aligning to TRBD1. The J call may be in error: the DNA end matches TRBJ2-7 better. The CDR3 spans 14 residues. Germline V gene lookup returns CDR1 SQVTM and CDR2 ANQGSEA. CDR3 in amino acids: CSVEITGVFSEQYF. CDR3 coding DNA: TGCAGCGTTGAAATTACAGGGGTTTTCTCCGAGCAGTACTTC.

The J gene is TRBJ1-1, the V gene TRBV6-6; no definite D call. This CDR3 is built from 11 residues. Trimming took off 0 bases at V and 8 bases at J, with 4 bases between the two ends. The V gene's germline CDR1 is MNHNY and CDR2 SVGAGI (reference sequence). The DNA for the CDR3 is TGTGCCAGCAGTTACTCTACGGAAGCTTTCTTT. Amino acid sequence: CASSYSTEAFF.